These 28 T cell receptor beta chains share one sample of origin, sequenced in a study of T-cell reconstitution after alpha-beta-depleted transplantation in children. A library of TCRbeta sequences, prepared with unique molecular identifiers, was generated. A single record per CDR3 protein comes from TCRdb applying MiXCR to the PCR reads. The profile covers just over 950,000 distinct CDR3 sequences, with about 26% appearing a single time and roughly 30% taken by the ten largest. The material was PBMCs, mostly from graft donor cells, obtained 360 days after TCRalphabeta/CD19-depleted stem cell transplant. The receptors were sampled from a boy under three years old who had a stem cell transplant for SCID, so the T cells may come from the graft donor.

V is TRBV2 and J is TRBJ2-2; unclear D gene. The CDR3 spans 17 residues. V dropped 3 bases and J dropped 6 bases, with 20 bases sitting between them. Germline assignment: CDR1 SNHLY and CDR2 FYNNEI. CDR3 in DNA: TGTGCCAGCAGTGACAACCTAGGGCCCCGCTGGGCCGGGGAGCTGTTTTTT. It encodes CASSDNLGPRWAGELFF.

J is TRBJ2-1 and V is TRBV12-3 or TRBV12-4; perhaps TRBD1 as D (5 bases). Trimming cost V 4 bases and J 10 bases, with 14 bases left between them. CDR3 length equals 13 residues. In DNA, the CDR3 is TGTGCCAGCAGTTCCCCACCAGCAGGGGAGCAGTTCTTC. This sequence encodes CASSSPPAGEQFF.

This clonotype was counted a few times. The chain joins TRBV6-2 or TRBV6-3 to TRBJ2-5, with a weak D call TRBD2 (5 bases). V gave up 3 bases and J gave up 9 bases, with 11 bases separating them. Germline loops: CDR1 MNHEY, CDR2 SVGEGT. The CDR3 contains 12 residues. The CDR3 sequence: CASSYPDFAQYF. As DNA, the CDR3 is TGTGCCAGCAGTTATCCGGACTTTGCCCAGTACTTC.

V and J are TRBV12-3 or TRBV12-4 and TRBJ1-2; D is ambiguous. The germline V and J ends were trimmed by 8 bases and 5 bases, with 15 bases remaining between them. This CDR3 contains 13 residues. CDR3: CASSVMGSYGYTF. The CDR3 DNA sequence: TGTGCCAGCTCCGTGATGGGCTCTTATGGCTACACCTTC.

The gene calls are TRBV29-1 and TRBJ2-7, with a weak D call TRBD1 (5 bases). This CDR3 is 14 amino acids long. The V gene lost 2 bases and the J gene lost 3 bases, with 14 bases spanning the gap. The germline V gene encodes CDR1 SQVTM and CDR2 ANQGSEA. Here the CDR3 reads CSVEQGSNYYEQYF. For the CDR3, the DNA is TGCAGCGTTGAACAGGGAAGTAATTACTACGAGCAGTACTTC.

The V gene is TRBV7-9, the J gene TRBJ2-5, with D perhaps matching TRBD2 (5 bases). The germline V gene encodes CDR1 SEHNR and CDR2 FQNEAQ (reference sequence). The CDR3 runs to 14 residues. V was trimmed by 1 base and J by 5 bases, leaving 11 bases between them. CDR3 in DNA: TGTGCCAGCAGCTTAGTATCCAGGAGGGAGACCCAGTACTTC. Protein: CASSLVSRRETQYF.

The chain combines TRBV15 with TRBJ1-2; 12 bases map to TRBD1. The CDR3 covers 16 residues. CDR1 is LNHNV, CDR2 YYDKDF, per germline (reference sequence). V dropped 5 bases and J dropped 6; count of bases not matched to a gene: 10. The CDR3 DNA follows: TGTGCCACCAGCGGCGGGACAGGGGGCGGACGGAATGGCTACACCTTC. Protein sequence: CATSGGTGGGRNGYTF.

This clonotype has only a few counts. This sequence joins TRBV24-1 and TRBJ2-3; possible D gene TRBD1, 7 bases. The germline V gene encodes CDR1 KGHDR and CDR2 SFDVKD. The length of the CDR3 is 13 residues. V was trimmed by 4 bases and J by 14 bases, leaving 18 bases between them. The CDR3 spells CATSDRTTGEAYF. In DNA, the CDR3 is TGTGCCACCAGTGACCGAACAACAGGGGAGGCGTATTTT.

This clonotype was found a few times. This sequence joins TRBV20-1 and TRBJ2-2, with D tentatively TRBD1 or TRBD2 (5 bases each). Germline V gene sequence: CDR1 DFQATT, CDR2 SNEGSKA (reference sequence). V lost 3 bases and J 6 bases, leaving 8 bases between the germline ends. This CDR3 has 12 residues. The CDR3 nucleotides read TGCAGTGCTAGGACGGGACCCGGGGAGCTGTTTTTT. This encodes CSARTGPGELFF.

This clonotype was observed a handful of times. The genes are TRBV5-5 and TRBJ2-7; TRBD1 aligns across 8 bases. Germline CDR1 reads SGHKS; CDR2 reads YYEKEE (reference sequence). The V gene end was trimmed by 4 bases and the J gene end by 2 bases; junction bases not matched to a gene: 5. The CDR3 consists of 14 residues. CDR3 sequence reads: CASSPATGAYEQYF. DNA of the CDR3: TGTGCCAGCAGCCCCGCGACAGGGGCCTACGAGCAGTACTTC.

The V and J genes are TRBV4-1 and TRBJ2-1, with TRBD1 identical over 10 bases. CDR1 is MGHRA, CDR2 YSYEKL, per germline. This CDR3 comprises 20 residues. The trim removed 3 bases at V and 0 bases at J, leaving 14 bases unmatched. CDR3 amino acids: CASSQGQGWNGFSSYNEQFF. The DNA of the CDR3 is TGCGCCAGCAGCCAGGGACAGGGGTGGAATGGATTTAGCTCCTACAATGAGCAGTTCTTC.

This clonotype was found a few times. The chain recombines TRBV12-3 or TRBV12-4 with TRBJ2-7; D not resolved. This CDR3 comprises 12 residues. With 5 bases removed from V and 3 bases from J, the gap between germline ends came to 8 bases. The CDR3 DNA reads as TGTGCCAGCAGTAAAACTGTCTACGAGCAGTACTTC. Protein sequence: CASSKTVYEQYF.

The gene calls are TRBV29-1 and TRBJ2-5; 9 bases line up with TRBD2. CDR1 and CDR2 from the germline V gene are SQVTM and ANQGSEA. The CDR3 is 15 amino acids. With V trimmed by 2 bases and J by 5 bases, 9 bases remained unmatched. The CDR3 spells CSVERVAGAGETQYF. CDR3 in DNA: TGCAGCGTTGAAAGGGTAGCGGGGGCGGGGGAGACCCAGTACTTC.

In its sample, this clonotype was seen a few times. The V and J genes are TRBV6-1 and TRBJ2-1; possibly TRBD2 for D (6 bases). The V and J ends lost 6 bases and 6 bases respectively, with 18 bases between them. The CDR3 extends over 15 amino acids. In germline, CDR1 is MNHNS, CDR2 SASEGT. The CDR3 protein is CASSNRQTGGNEQFF. CDR3 nucleotide sequence: TGTGCCAGCAGCAACCGACAGACCGGGGGCAATGAGCAGTTCTTC.

This clonotype turned up a few times. The CDR3 DNA is TGTGCCAGCTCACCACCAGGGTTCTACAATGAGCAGTTCTTC. It encodes CASSPPGFYNEQFF. The chain combines TRBV18 with TRBJ2-1; D uncertain. This CDR3 region has 14 residues. Trimming removed 0 bases at V and 3 bases at J, with 6 bases between. The germline CDR1 and CDR2 sequences are KGHSH and LQKENI.

V is TRBV7-2 and J is TRBJ2-7, with 9 bases that match TRBD2. The CDR3 spans 16 residues. The junction had 6 bases not matched to a gene; V was cut back by 1 base and J by 2 bases. The V gene's germline CDR1 is SGHTA and CDR2 FQGNSA. CDR3 protein: CASSLVLGGGAYEQYF. The CDR3 nucleotides are TGTGCCAGCAGCTTAGTTCTGGGCGGGGGGGCCTACGAGCAGTACTTC.

The chain has TRBV4-2 and TRBJ2-1; D is perhaps TRBD1 (7 bases). The CDR3 consists of 18 residues. Trimming left V 3 bases short and J 4 bases short, with 22 bases between. CDR1 LGHNA and CDR2 YNFKEQ come from the germline V gene. The CDR3 region is CASSHPAGGPDLYNEQFF. Written as DNA, the CDR3 is TGTGCCAGCAGCCATCCCGCAGGGGGGCCGGATTTATACAATGAGCAGTTCTTC.

This clonotype was seen a handful of times. This chain links TRBV12-3 or TRBV12-4 with TRBJ2-2; TRBD1 is a possible D gene (9 bases). The CDR3 totals 16 residues. The V gene lost 6 bases and the J gene lost 6 bases, with 20 bases spanning the gap. The CDR3 DNA sequence: TGTGCCAGCAGGGCGGGGGGACAGGGATCTCCCGGGGAGCTGTTTTTT. Its protein product is CASRAGGQGSPGELFF.

The chain carries TRBV4-2 and TRBJ2-7, with 10 bases lining up with TRBD1. Germline V lookup: CDR1 LGHNA, CDR2 YNFKEQ. The CDR3 loop spans 15 amino acids. V lost 2 bases and J lost 3; bases outside the gene matches: 4. The CDR3 nucleotides are TGTGCCAGCAGCCAACGCCGGGACAGGGGCTACGAGCAGTACTTC. Amino acids: CASSQRRDRGYEQYF.

This clonotype was counted only a few times. J is TRBJ1-2 and V is TRBV5-1; tentative D call: TRBD1 (5 bases). The germline CDR1 and CDR2 sequences are SGHRS and YFSETQ. The CDR3 sequence is 15 residues long. Trimming shortened V by 4 bases and J by 1 base, and 14 bases separated the two germline ends. The CDR3 DNA sequence: TGCGCCAGCAGCCGAGGGGTTGCGGGTAACTATGGCTACACCTTC. It yields the protein CASSRGVAGNYGYTF.

This clonotype was detected only a few times. V and J are TRBV4-1 and TRBJ2-2, with 7 positions matching TRBD2. This CDR3 comprises 12 residues. Germline-derived CDR1 and CDR2 are MGHRA and YSYEKL. J gave up 12 bases and V 2 bases, and 3 bases lay outside the gene matches. The CDR3 nucleotides are TGCGCCAGCAGCCAATTCGGGGGGAAGCTGTTTTTT. Residues: CASSQFGGKLFF.

The chain links TRBV5-5 to TRBJ2-7, with TRBD2 as a possible D gene (5 bases). Germline V gene lookup returns CDR1 SGHKS and CDR2 YYEKEE (reference sequence). The CDR3 has 16 amino acids. V was clipped by 0 bases and J by 0 bases, with 13 bases between them. DNA for the CDR3: TGTGCCAGCAGCTTGGTGGCGGGTCCGGGCTCCTACGAGCAGTACTTC. It is translated as CASSLVAGPGSYEQYF.

This clonotype was observed a handful of times. The chain employs TRBV9 and TRBJ2-3; D is undetermined. The CDR3 consists of 13 residues. From germline, CDR1 is SGDLS and CDR2 YYNGEE. Trimming left V 0 bases short and J 8 bases short, with 10 bases between. The CDR3 loop is CASSVEGWGTQYF. The CDR3 DNA is TGTGCCAGCAGCGTAGAAGGGTGGGGTACGCAGTATTTT.

The chain employs TRBV10-3 and TRBJ2-3, with D perhaps matching TRBD2 (6 bases). Germline CDR1 and CDR2: ENHRY and SYGVKD. This CDR3 region has 11 residues. V was clipped by 0 bases and J by 11 bases, with 6 bases between them. CDR3 region: CAISESGRQYF. The CDR3 coding sequence is TGTGCCATCAGTGAGTCCGGGAGGCAGTATTTT.

This clonotype has a count of ten or more. The chain uses TRBV5-1 and TRBJ1-5; no reliable D call. The CDR3 loop spans 14 amino acids. Trimming shortened V by 0 bases and J by 0 bases, and 4 bases separated the two germline ends. Germline lookup yields CDR1 SGHRS and CDR2 YFSETQ. CDR3 in amino acids: CASSLDASNQPQHF. The CDR3 DNA reads TGCGCCAGCAGCTTGGACGCTAGCAATCAGCCCCAGCATTTT.

This clonotype turned up a few times. The chain recombines TRBV27 with TRBJ2-7; D gene unclear. The CDR3 runs to 14 residues. V lost 3 bases, J lost 7 bases, and 16 bases lay in between. Per the germline V gene, CDR1 is MNHEY and CDR2 is SMNVEV (reference sequence). The DNA for the CDR3 is TGTGCCAGCAGTTTGCGGTCAACTCCTGGGGAGCAGTACTTC. This sequence encodes CASSLRSTPGEQYF.

This clonotype was found many times. The chain uses TRBV28 and TRBJ2-7; D remains ambiguous. This CDR3 contains 13 residues. Trimming removed 2 bases at V and 7 bases at J, with 12 bases between. The germline V gene has CDR1 MDHEN and CDR2 SYDVKM. The CDR3 region has the DNA TGTGCCAGCAGTTTAGTTGGCTTGAGGGAGCAGTACTTC. It yields the protein CASSLVGLREQYF.

The table lists this clonotype with a few counts. The V call is TRBV12-3 or TRBV12-4, the J call TRBJ1-2; 8 nucleotides agree with TRBD1. This CDR3 region has 15 residues. J gave up 5 bases and V 4 bases, and 9 bases lay outside the gene matches. The CDR3 DNA follows: TGTGCCAGCAGTTCTTACCTGACAGGGGCGTATGGCTACACCTTC. It codes for CASSSYLTGAYGYTF.